This T cell receptor beta chain was obtained from a study of blood T cells in healthy people across ages (dated by TCRdb to between 2014 and 2017). Study-level background: In model experiments, template switching captured about one uniquely barcoded TCR beta cDNA molecule for every two T cells. To track age-related changes in TCR beta repertoire diversity, the study relied on deep sequencing normalized with unique cDNA molecular identifiers. Donors were grouped into four age groups: young (average about 15 years), middle-aged (39), aged (around 56) and long-lived (around 80). Using the same blood draw, the study looked at two additional independent replicas of 1 million unique cDNA reads for two donors, one aged 18 to 30 and the other aged 80 or older.

The library relied on 5' RACE. The listed sequencing device is Illumina HiSeq 2500. A second PCR of roughly 7 to 11 cycles was performed with a sample-barcoded 5' primer and a J-beta primer mix. A template-switch 5' adaptor carrying 12 random nucleotides introduced a unique molecular identifier onto each TCR beta cDNA molecule. Each sample yielded at least 2.5 million CDR3-containing paired-end reads. All of the RNA was converted into first-strand cDNA using the Mint cDNA synthesis kit, with a TRBC-specific oligonucleotide serving as the primer. All cDNA was treated with uracil-DNA glycosylase and then went through a first 18-cycle PCR with the universal primers M1SS and BC2_uni_R. The authors' pipeline ran thus. For normalization, 1 million high-quality reads, each with a distinct molecular identifier, were randomly selected from each sample. Reads with shared molecular identifiers were discarded instead of being binned into consensus sequences. MiTCR, run with a Q25 quality threshold and the strictest error-elimination algorithm, handled CDR3 identification, clonotype clustering and error correction. Lower-bound total TCR beta diversity was estimated with a nonparametric unseen species model using Euler transformation. TCRdb trimmed public reads at Q25 via fastp, called clones via MiXCR and kept in-frame beta chains. For every CDR3 protein sequence, its rows merge into one entry that carries the most common genes and DNA. What appears here as the V and J calls and clone size reflects TCRdb's work, not the paper's. Recorded for this sample are fewer than 600,000 distinct CDR3 sequences; about 26% of them occurred a single time. Over 3.5% of the sample belongs to the ten largest clones.

Taken from the germline V gene (reference sequence), the CDR1 and CDR2 loops are DFQATT and SNEGSKA. Inclusive of the bounding cysteine and phenylalanine, the CDR3 is 14 residues long. The kept DNA is CDR3 alone, 42 bases in frame from the first base. The paper's findings and limits, for the study overall: As age increased, observed TCR beta diversity per million T cells dropped in a roughly linear way, and a significant reduction was already evident by age 40. Compared with the aged group, the long-lived group had more naive CD4+ T cells, fewer expanded clones and increased TCR diversity, suggesting age selection. Observed TCR beta diversity correlated strongly with the percentage of naive T cells measured by flow cytometry. Estimates of total diversity from one million sequenced T cells were regarded as lower bounds and underestimates. Because donor CMV infection status was unknown, age-related changes in expanded clonotypes were potentially confounded. Bulk unsorted PBMC profiling prevented conclusive comparison of naive and antigen-experienced compartments.

Concerning this clonotype: There is no known antigen for this receptor. The input lacks base qualities; no much larger clone sits a single base away.

The approximately 40 donors, aged about 6 to 100 years, were systemically healthy Caucasian individuals from Russia. About 9.1 milliliters of peripheral blood were collected from each donor into EDTA-treated Vacutainer tubes. Ficoll-Paque density-gradient centrifugation was used to isolate PBMCs, with at least 6 million obtained per sample. Trizol reagent was used to extract total RNA from the PBMCs, yielding at least 5 micrograms per sample. Naive CD45RAhigh/CD27high T cell percentages were measured by flow cytometry on a PBMC aliquot from every donor. This sample was also put to use in a study of T cells of mothers and their children. The other study reports the following: Donors were nine systemically healthy Caucasian individuals: three mothers and their six children. cDNA synthesis used all of the extracted RNA, with 1.5 ug of RNA in each 15 ul reaction. In the second PCR, sample barcodes and 2-4 random nucleotides were introduced via the M1S primer. Over 9.5 million TCR beta CDR3 reads were obtained for each mother, and approximately 3.2 million reads were obtained for each child. Thymic selection shapes the output of TCR recombination in a similar way in related and unrelated pairs, and inherited differences have a minor effect. Normalized repertoire overlap was always found to be slightly, but never significantly, higher in related mother-child pairs than in unrelated mother-child pairs. Persistent microchimeric T cell clones were not detected, at a sensitivity of approximately 98 clones per million clonotypes. Deep NGS was used in the study to compare the TCR beta repertoires of mothers and children and to look for features that separate related mother-child pairs from unrelated individuals. On average, the children were roughly 12 +/- 4 years old, while the mothers were around 42 +/- 4 years old. Libraries were sequenced on Illumina HiSeq 2000 with 100+100 nt paired-end reads after adapter ligation with NEBNext reagents. Mother and child libraries were prepared a month apart and sequenced in separate runs to prevent cross-contamination. Between roughly 500,000 and 2,100,000 distinct TCR beta clonotypes were identified per donor. Naive TCR beta clonotypes were estimated from low-frequency clonotypes matched to each donor's FACS-determined naive share, without sorting.

Sequencing input: blood. The origin of this receptor is a boy between 2 and 10 years old in good health. Here the chain combines TRBV20-1 and TRBJ2-1; perhaps TRBD1 is the D gene, with 6 bases matching. The J call may be wrong; the DNA end is better matched by TRBJ2-7. The CDR3 reads as follows: CSALDRGNFYEQYF. The DNA reads as follows: TGCAGTGCTCTGGACAGAGGGAACTTCTACGAGCAGTACTTC.